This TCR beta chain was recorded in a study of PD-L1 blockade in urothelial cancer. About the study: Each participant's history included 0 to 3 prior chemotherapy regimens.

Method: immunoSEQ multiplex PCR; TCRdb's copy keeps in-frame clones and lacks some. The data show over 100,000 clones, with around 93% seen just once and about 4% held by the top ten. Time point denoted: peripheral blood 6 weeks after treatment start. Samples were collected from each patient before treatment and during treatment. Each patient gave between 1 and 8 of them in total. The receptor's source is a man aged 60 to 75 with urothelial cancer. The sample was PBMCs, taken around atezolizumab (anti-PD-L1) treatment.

In DNA form, the CDR3 reads TGTGCCTGGAGTCAGTCAGGAGGAACTAATGAAAAACTGTTTTTT. Its translation: CAWSQSGGTNEKLFF. The genes are TRBV30 and TRBJ1-4; D unclear. V gave up 2 bases and J gave up 1 base, with 11 bases separating them. Germline assignment: CDR1 GTSNPN and CDR2 SVGIG (reference sequence). The CDR3 is made up of 15 amino acids.